This entry is about one T cell receptor beta chain. The target antigen is unknown. This specimen belongs to a study of identifying expanded T cells in peripheral blood. Points from the study as a whole: Roughly two-week clone count variance significantly increased as total template count grew. Technical replicates showed roughly 1.2 changed clones; roughly two weeks roughly 16; four weeks 19.

Trimming removed 1 base from V and 1 base from J, with 10 bases in between. CDR3 size: 15 residues. The germline CDR1 and CDR2 sequences are ENHRY and SYGVKD. The repertoire was sequenced with immunoSEQ multiplex PCR; TCRdb's copy has only in-frame clones and lacks some. This table holds fewer than 65,000 clones, over 75% found once. Healthy donors had no documented immune events, such as infections, while sampled. Sequencing was performed on blood. This TCR derives from a person aged 18 to 75 in good health. The rearrangement joins TRBV10-3 to TRBJ1-2; the D gene is possibly TRBD1 (6 bases). The DNA for the CDR3 is TGTGCCATCAGTGAGTTCCGGGACATTAACTATGGCTACACCTTC. Its translation: CAISEFRDINYGYTF.